This T cell receptor beta chain was retrieved from a study of CXCR3-negative and CXCR3-positive naive CD8 T cells. Turning to the study itself: Libraries each contributed about 1.5 +/- 0.3 million TRB reads, for around 130 million in total.

Naive CD8+ T cells showed a CD45RO-CCR7+CD27+CD95- phenotype. From germline, CDR1 is MDHEN and CDR2 SYDVKM. This CDR3 has 15 amino acids. UMI labels and 5' RACE were used to prepare the TRB cDNA libraries. TCRdb reanalyzed the 5' RACE reads and collapses them to one entry per CDR3 protein, without DNA. The sample shows fewer than 55,000 distinct CDR3 sequences, and approximately 1.4% sits with its ten largest clones. V gene TRBV28 combines with J gene TRBJ2-7. This receptor was identified in a human donor in good health. Some clones in this sample may be carry-over from other donors' samples. Source material: naive CXCR3- CD8+ T cells from blood. Subset denoted: CD45RO-CCR7+CD27+CD95- naive CD8+ T cells lacking CXCR3 (TNR3-). The chain's CDR3 is CASSSHRRVSYEQYF.